One sample yielded the 27 T cell receptor beta chains listed below, sequenced in a study of cytomegalovirus exposure and HLA in healthy donors. Using immunoSEQ multiplex PCR, the repertoire was profiled, and TCRdb retains in-frame clones only, with some absent. The sample consists of some 100,000 clones, approximately 91% of them appearing once. The specimen was PBMCs. The receptor source for this set is a man aged 18-30 years in good health and CMV-seropositive.

This clone was detected only once. The chain couples TRBV7-6 to TRBJ1-4; D unclear. Germline V gene lookup returns CDR1 SGHVS and CDR2 FNYEAQ. CDR3 size: 15 residues. Trimming stripped 5 bases from V and 4 bases from J, with 14 bases between. CDR3 amino acids: CASSPPVSVNEKLFF. The CDR3 region has the DNA TGTGCCAGCAGCCCGCCTGTCAGCGTTAATGAAAAACTGTTTTTT.

V and J are TRBV19 and TRBJ2-5; the D gene is possibly TRBD2 (6 bases). Trimming took 4 bases from V and 7 from J, leaving 25 bases between them. This CDR3 spans 17 amino acids. Per the germline V gene, CDR1 is LNHDA and CDR2 is SQIVND (reference sequence). This CDR3 reads CASSRGDPGIGPRTQYF. Written as DNA, the CDR3 is TGTGCCAGTAGTAGGGGGGATCCAGGGATAGGCCCGAGGACCCAGTACTTC.

The chain couples TRBV27 to TRBJ2-4; 10 nucleotides agree with TRBD1. V was pared by 4 bases and J by 3 bases, with 15 bases of the junction left unmatched. Germline CDR1 is MNHEY and CDR2 is SMNVEV (reference sequence). The CDR3 sequence is 19 residues long. The CDR3 coding sequence is TGTGCCAGCAGTTCCGGGACAGGGGACTGGTATCAGAGCAAAAACATTCAGTACTTC. It encodes CASSSGTGDWYQSKNIQYF.

The sample holds one count of this clone. This chain connects TRBV28 to TRBJ1-5; TRBD1 matches 8 bases. With V trimmed by 6 bases and J by 6 bases, 7 bases remained unmatched. Germline CDR1 is MDHEN and CDR2 is SYDVKM. The CDR3 is 14 amino acids. CDR3 sequence: CASSRQGIGQPQHF. CDR3 nucleotides: TGTGCCAGCAGCCGACAGGGGATAGGTCAGCCCCAGCATTTT.

The chain is built from TRBV15 and TRBJ2-5; weak D call: TRBD2 (6 bases). The germline gives CDR1 LNHNV, CDR2 YYDKDF (reference sequence). The CDR3 is 15 residues long. Trimming left V 0 bases short and J 4 bases short, with 12 bases between. In nucleotides, the CDR3 is TGTGCCACCAGCAGAGAGTACGGGAGCACAGAGACCCAGTACTTC. Its protein is CATSREYGSTETQYF.

The sample holds one count of this clone. The V call is TRBV18, the J call TRBJ2-3; the D is unclear. Trimming cost V 6 bases and J 0 bases, with 4 bases left between them. Germline V CDR1 and CDR2: KGHSH, LQKENI. The CDR3 is 12 residues long. The chain's CDR3 is CASSSSTDTQYF. The CDR3 DNA reads TGTGCCAGCTCCTCGAGCACAGATACGCAGTATTTT.

The genes are TRBV7-6 and TRBJ2-3, with D perhaps matching TRBD2 (6 bases). Germline V gene sequence: CDR1 SGHVS, CDR2 FNYEAQ. V shed 1 base and J shed 0 bases, with 14 bases lying between them. The CDR3 spans 17 residues. The CDR3 here is CASSLDSGEFSTDTQYF. The CDR3 DNA reads TGTGCCAGCAGCTTAGATTCGGGGGAGTTCAGCACAGATACGCAGTATTTT.

The chain joins TRBV4-2 to TRBJ2-6, with D unclear. Trimming stripped 0 bases from V and 0 bases from J, with 3 bases between. There are 15 residues in the CDR3. Germline CDR1 is LGHNA and CDR2 is YNFKEQ. In nucleotides, the CDR3 is TGTGCCAGCAGCCAAGAGAGCTCTGGGGCCAACGTCCTGACTTTC. Translated: CASSQESSGANVLTF.

V usage is TRBV6-5 and J usage is TRBJ1-4; possibly TRBD1 for D (6 bases). Germline-derived CDR1 and CDR2 are MNHEY and SVGAGI. The V end lost 0 bases, the J end lost 6 bases, and 14 bases lay between the germline ends. The CDR3 sequence is 16 residues long. The CDR3 DNA follows: TGTGCCAGCAGTTACTCAGCAGGGGTAGATTATGAAAAACTGTTTTTT. This encodes CASSYSAGVDYEKLFF.

The chain uses TRBV18 and TRBJ2-5, with D possibly being TRBD2 (5 bases). This CDR3 contains 14 residues. Germline assignment: CDR1 KGHSH and CDR2 LQKENI. The V end was cut by 2 bases, the J end by 5 bases, with 12 bases between. For the CDR3, the DNA is TGTGCCAGCTCACCAAGCCGGGGTCGGGAGACCCAGTACTTC. It yields the protein CASSPSRGRETQYF.

This clone has just one count. J is TRBJ1-1 and V is TRBV10-3; 8 nucleotides align to TRBD1. The CDR3 runs 12 residues. The V gene's germline CDR1 is ENHRY and CDR2 SYGVKD. The J segment lost 5 bases and the V segment lost 6 bases, leaving 2 bases of the junction unmatched. The CDR3, as DNA: TGTGCCATCAGCCGGGACAGGACTGAAGCTTTCTTT. As protein: CAISRDRTEAFF.

The chain carries TRBV7-9 and TRBJ1-1, with D maybe TRBD1 (6 bases). Germline V gene lookup returns CDR1 SEHNR and CDR2 FQNEAQ (reference sequence). The CDR3 covers 15 residues. The V gene lost 0 bases and the J gene lost 1 base, with 9 bases spanning the gap. DNA for the CDR3: TGTGCCAGCAGCTTAGCTGTGGGGGCGAACACTGAAGCTTTCTTT. Its translation is CASSLAVGANTEAFF. Combining the CDR3 with reference TRBV7-9 and TRBJ1-1 gives the whole variable domain DTGVSQNPRHKITKRGQNVTFRCDPISEHNRLYWYRQTLGQGPEFLTYFQNEAQLEKSRLLSDRFSAERPKGSFSTLEIQRTEQGDSAMYLCASSLAVGANTEAFFGQGTRLTVV.

In its sample, this clone was seen a few times. The chain carries TRBV10-3 and TRBJ1-5; no clear D gene. This CDR3 is 13 amino acids long. Trimming pared 6 bases from V and 7 bases from J, leaving 13 bases between. Germline-derived CDR1 and CDR2 are ENHRY and SYGVKD. CDR3 amino acids: CAISEEPGQPQHF. CDR3 sequence (DNA): TGTGCCATCAGCGAGGAGCCGGGGCAGCCCCAGCATTTT.

This clone was counted between two and nine times. V and J are TRBV10-1 and TRBJ2-3, with D possibly being TRBD2 (6 bases). Germline V lookup: CDR1 WNHNN, CDR2 SYGVQD (reference sequence). There are 14 residues in the CDR3. The V end lost 1 base, the J end lost 9 bases, and 14 bases lay between the germline ends. Here the CDR3 reads CASSEYPREATQYF. DNA for the CDR3: TGCGCCAGCAGTGAGTATCCAAGGGAGGCCACGCAGTATTTT.

This clone was picked up one time. The chain is built from TRBV27 and TRBJ1-6, with a possible D match to TRBD1 (6 bases). This CDR3 comprises 15 residues. Germline assignment: CDR1 MNHEY and CDR2 SMNVEV (reference sequence). Trimming cost V 2 bases and J 6 bases, with 11 bases left between them. The CDR3 bases are TGTGCCAGCAGTTTAAGACAGGATCTTAATTCACCCCTCCACTTT. It translates to CASSLRQDLNSPLHF.

The V and J genes are TRBV7-9 and TRBJ2-2, with D tentatively TRBD2 (6 bases). Trimming cost V 5 bases and J 4 bases, with 17 bases left between them. Per germline, CDR1 SEHNR and CDR2 FQNEAQ (reference sequence). CDR3 length equals 16 residues. Here the CDR3 DNA reads TGTGCCAGCAGCGTCTCCCCGGGACTCGGCACCGGGGAGCTGTTTTTT. Its translation is CASSVSPGLGTGELFF.

The chain uses TRBV5-1 and TRBJ2-1; 7 nucleotides agree with TRBD2. The V gene end was trimmed by 6 bases and the J gene end by 4 bases; junction bases not matched to a gene: 4. The V gene's germline CDR1 is SGHRS and CDR2 YFSETQ. The CDR3 is 13 residues long. CDR3 loop: CASMAGEYNEQFF. The CDR3 coding sequence is TGCGCCAGCATGGCGGGAGAATACAATGAGCAGTTCTTC.

This chain connects TRBV9 to TRBJ2-5; the D gene is possibly TRBD1 (6 bases). The CDR3 runs to 13 residues. Looked up from germline, CDR1 is SGDLS and CDR2 is YYNGEE. Trimming removed 4 bases at V and 6 bases at J, with 13 bases between. The CDR3 reads CASSNSQGQTQYF. Here the CDR3 DNA reads TGTGCCAGCAGCAACTCACAGGGCCAGACCCAGTACTTC.

The CDR3 region is CASYRENTGELFF. In DNA, the CDR3 is TGTGCCAGCTACAGGGAGAACACCGGGGAGCTGTTTTTT. This chain connects TRBV2 to TRBJ2-2, with D tentatively TRBD1 (6 bases). Deletions cut 8 bases from V and 1 base from J, with 8 bases between. The CDR3 runs to 13 residues. Germline-derived CDR1 and CDR2 are SNHLY and FYNNEI.

The chain uses TRBV30 and TRBJ1-4; D gene unclear. This CDR3 contains 13 residues. The germline V gene has CDR1 GTSNPN and CDR2 SVGIG (reference sequence). Trimming left V 4 bases short and J 2 bases short, with 8 bases between. The CDR3 is CAWNRGTNEKLFF. The CDR3 DNA is TGTGCCTGGAATAGAGGGACTAATGAAAAACTGTTTTTT. The full variable domain, completed using reference TRBV30 and TRBJ1-4, is SQTIHQWPATLVQPVGSPLSLECTVEGTSNPNLYWYRQAAGRGLQLLFYSVGIGQISSEVPQNLSASRPQDRQFILSSKKLLLSDSGFYLCAWNRGTNEKLFFGSGTQLSVL.

The J gene is TRBJ1-5, the V gene TRBV7-8; D might be TRBD1 (6 bases). Germline V lookup: CDR1 SGHVS, CDR2 FQNEAQ. This CDR3 contains 13 residues. Trimming shortened V by 5 bases and J by 6 bases, and 11 bases separated the two germline ends. The CDR3 protein is CASSPLQGQPQHF. The CDR3 region has the DNA TGTGCCAGCAGCCCTCTACAGGGTCAGCCCCAGCATTTT.

This rearrangement joins TRBV9 to TRBJ1-5; 9 bases are a match to TRBD1. This CDR3 is built from 15 residues. The V and J ends lost 5 bases and 1 base, in that order; junction bases with no gene match: 4. The germline gives CDR1 SGDLS, CDR2 YYNGEE. The chain's CDR3 is CASSQTGGSNQPQHF. CDR3 coding DNA: TGTGCCAGCAGTCAGACAGGGGGGAGCAATCAGCCCCAGCATTTT.

The count of this clone is one. No DNA is shown, since the ends of the CDR3 on it are uncertain; the CDR3 is the one TCRdb lists. V usage is TRBV12-2 and J usage is TRBJ2-6; TRBD2, the table's D call, was not compared with the DNA. TRBV12-2 is a recognized pseudogene. Both ends counted, the CDR3 spans 15 residues. The CDR3 sequence is CASRLVAAGANVLTF.

This chain joins TRBV11-3 and TRBJ2-3; TRBD2 aligns across 7 bases. CDR3 size: 13 residues. Germline CDR1 SGHNT, CDR2 YENEEA. Trimming took 5 bases from V and 6 from J; bases not matched to a gene: 5. CDR3 nucleotides: TGTGCCAGCAGCCCCCCCGGGGGGGATACGCAGTATTTT. It codes for CASSPPGGDTQYF.

The chain's CDR3 is CASQSWGGASNQPQHF. The CDR3 bases are TGTGCCAGTCAATCTTGGGGCGGTGCTAGCAATCAGCCCCAGCATTTT. The rearrangement links TRBV19 to TRBJ1-5; D may be TRBD1 (5 bases). The CDR3 consists of 16 residues. The germline V and J ends were trimmed by 8 bases and 0 bases, with 17 bases remaining between them. Germline CDR1 reads LNHDA; CDR2 reads SQIVND (reference sequence).

The rearrangement links TRBV10-3 to TRBJ2-1, with a weak D call TRBD1 (5 bases). Germline V gene data show CDR1 as ENHRY and CDR2 as SYGVKD. With 8 bases removed from V and 2 bases from J, the gap between germline ends came to 13 bases. CDR3 size: 14 residues. The CDR3 nucleotides read TGTGCCATCCAACTGGCGGACACCTACAATGAGCAGTTCTTC. Protein: CAIQLADTYNEQFF.

This chain uses TRBV7-2 with TRBJ2-5, with TRBD2 identical over 15 bases. This CDR3 comprises 17 residues. J gave up 3 bases and V 5 bases, and 7 bases lay outside the gene matches. CDR1 and CDR2 from the germline V gene are SGHTA and FQGNSA. DNA for the CDR3: TGTGCCAGCAGCCCAGGGACTAGCGGGGGGCTTAAAGAGACCCAGTACTTC. It codes for CASSPGTSGGLKETQYF.